This TCR beta chain appears in the sequencing data of a study of cytomegalovirus exposure and HLA in healthy donors. A multiplex PCR was run with 60 Vbeta primers and 13 Jbeta primers. The protocol was immunoSEQ multiplex PCR, while the TCRdb copy is restricted to in-frame clones and leaves out a portion. The repertoire has about 170,000 clones, 75% to 90% of them found once; the top ten carry 0.95% to 1.5%. Donors consisted of healthy bone marrow donors. The length of the CDR3 is 15 residues. From germline, CDR1 is MNHNS and CDR2 SASEGT. V was shortened by 6 bases and J by 3 bases, with 18 bases between the two germline ends.

The sample was PBMCs. This sequence was found in a boy between 2 and 15 years old in good health and CMV-seronegative. The chain has TRBV6-1 and TRBJ2-7; tentative D call: TRBD1 (6 bases). CDR3 region: CASRLQGRGYYEQYV. CDR3 nucleotide sequence: TGTGCCAGCAGACTACAGGGAAGGGGGTACTACGAGCAGTACGTC.